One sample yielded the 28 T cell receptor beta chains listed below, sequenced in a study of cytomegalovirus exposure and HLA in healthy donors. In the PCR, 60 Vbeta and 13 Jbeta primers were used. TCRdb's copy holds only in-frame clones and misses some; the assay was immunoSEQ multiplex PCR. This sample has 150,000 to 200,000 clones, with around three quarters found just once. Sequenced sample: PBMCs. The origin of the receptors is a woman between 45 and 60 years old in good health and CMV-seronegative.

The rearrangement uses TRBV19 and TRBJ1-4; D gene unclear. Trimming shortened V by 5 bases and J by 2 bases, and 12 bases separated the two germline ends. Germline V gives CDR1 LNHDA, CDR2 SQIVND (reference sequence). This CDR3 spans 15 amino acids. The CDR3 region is CASSHVLRTNEKLFF. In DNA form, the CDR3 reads TGTGCCAGTAGTCATGTCCTCCGGACTAATGAAAAACTGTTTTTT.

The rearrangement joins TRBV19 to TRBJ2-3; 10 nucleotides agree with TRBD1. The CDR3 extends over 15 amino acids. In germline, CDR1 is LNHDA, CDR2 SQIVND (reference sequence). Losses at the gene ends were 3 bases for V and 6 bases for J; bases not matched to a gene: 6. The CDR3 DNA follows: TGTGCCAGTAGTATTCCGGGACAGGGGACGGATACGCAGTATTTT. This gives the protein CASSIPGQGTDTQYF.

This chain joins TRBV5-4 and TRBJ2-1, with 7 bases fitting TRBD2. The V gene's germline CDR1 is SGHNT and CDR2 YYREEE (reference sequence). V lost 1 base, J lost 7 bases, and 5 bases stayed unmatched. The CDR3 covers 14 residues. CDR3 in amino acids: CASSLSAGENEQFF. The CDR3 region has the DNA TGTGCCAGCAGCTTGAGTGCGGGGGAGAATGAGCAGTTCTTC.

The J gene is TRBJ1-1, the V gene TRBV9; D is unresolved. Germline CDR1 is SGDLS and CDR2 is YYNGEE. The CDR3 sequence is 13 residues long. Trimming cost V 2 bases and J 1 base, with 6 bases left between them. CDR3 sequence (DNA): TGTGCCAGCAGCGTTAGCCAGAACACTGAAGCTTTCTTT. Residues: CASSVSQNTEAFF.

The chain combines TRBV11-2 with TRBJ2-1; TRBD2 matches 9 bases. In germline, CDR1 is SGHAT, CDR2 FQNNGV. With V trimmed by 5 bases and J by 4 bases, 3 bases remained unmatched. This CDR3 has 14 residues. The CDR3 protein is CASSPTSGYNEQFF. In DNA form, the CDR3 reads TGTGCCAGCAGCCCCACTAGCGGGTACAATGAGCAGTTCTTC.

For the CDR3, the DNA is TGTGCCAGCCGGGAGGGGCGGGAGGAATACAATGAGCAGTTCTTC. It yields the protein CASREGREEYNEQFF. The V gene is TRBV28, the J gene TRBJ2-1, with 8 bases fitting TRBD2. V trimming: 8 bases; J trimming: 4 bases; junction bases outside the gene matches: 10. CDR1 is MDHEN and CDR2 is SYDVKM in the germline V gene. CDR3 length: 15 amino acids.

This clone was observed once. CDR3 residues: CASSQGGTPTYEQYF. The CDR3 coding sequence is TGTGCCAGCAGCCAGGGCGGGACTCCAACCTACGAGCAGTACTTC. The chain joins TRBV11-3 to TRBJ2-7; D may be TRBD2 (6 bases). This CDR3 region has 15 residues. V was pared by 5 bases and J by 2 bases, with 16 bases between. Germline CDR1 and CDR2: SGHNT and YENEEA.

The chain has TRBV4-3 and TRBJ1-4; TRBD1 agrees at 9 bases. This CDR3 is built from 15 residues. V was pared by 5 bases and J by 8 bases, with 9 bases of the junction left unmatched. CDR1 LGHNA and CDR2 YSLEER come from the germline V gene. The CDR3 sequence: CASSSTGTGPEKLFF. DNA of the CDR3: TGCGCCAGCAGCTCTACCGGGACAGGGCCAGAAAAACTGTTTTTT.

CDR3 amino acids: CASSLGRPGAEAFF. CDR3 nucleotides: TGTGCCAGCAGTTTAGGAAGGCCCGGGGCTGAAGCTTTCTTT. The gene calls are TRBV27 and TRBJ1-1; D gene ambiguous. Germline V gives CDR1 MNHEY, CDR2 SMNVEV (reference sequence). The CDR3 has 14 amino acids. V was trimmed by 2 bases and J by 6 bases, leaving 13 bases between them.

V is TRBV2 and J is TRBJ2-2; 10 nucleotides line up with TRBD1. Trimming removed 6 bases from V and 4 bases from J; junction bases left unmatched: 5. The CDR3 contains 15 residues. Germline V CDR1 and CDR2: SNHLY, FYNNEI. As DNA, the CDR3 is TGTGCCAGCAGGCGACAGGGGGCTCGCACCGGGGAGCTGTTTTTT. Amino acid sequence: CASRRQGARTGELFF.

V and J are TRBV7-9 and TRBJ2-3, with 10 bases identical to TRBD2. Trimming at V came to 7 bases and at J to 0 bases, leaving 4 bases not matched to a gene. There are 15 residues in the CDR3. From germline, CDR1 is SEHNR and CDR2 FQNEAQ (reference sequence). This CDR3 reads CASTERGGSTDTQYF. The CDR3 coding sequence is TGTGCCAGCACTGAGCGGGGGGGGAGCACAGATACGCAGTATTTT. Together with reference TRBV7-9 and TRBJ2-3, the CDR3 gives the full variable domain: DTGVSQNPRHKITKRGQNVTFRCDPISEHNRLYWYRQTLGQGPEFLTYFQNEAQLEKSRLLSDRFSAERPKGSFSTLEIQRTEQGDSAMYLCASTERGGSTDTQYFGPGTRLTVL.

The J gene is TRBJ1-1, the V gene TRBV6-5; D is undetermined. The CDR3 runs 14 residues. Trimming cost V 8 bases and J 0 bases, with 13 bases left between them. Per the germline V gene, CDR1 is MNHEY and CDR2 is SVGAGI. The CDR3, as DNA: TGTGCCAGCCGCGGGTCGGGAATGAACACTGAAGCTTTCTTT. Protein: CASRGSGMNTEAFF.

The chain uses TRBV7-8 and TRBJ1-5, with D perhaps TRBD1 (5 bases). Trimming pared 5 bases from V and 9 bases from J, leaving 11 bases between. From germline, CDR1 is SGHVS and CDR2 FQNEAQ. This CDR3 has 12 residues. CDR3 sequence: CASSPPQGPQHF. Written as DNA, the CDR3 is TGTGCCAGCAGCCCCCCCCAGGGGCCCCAGCATTTT.

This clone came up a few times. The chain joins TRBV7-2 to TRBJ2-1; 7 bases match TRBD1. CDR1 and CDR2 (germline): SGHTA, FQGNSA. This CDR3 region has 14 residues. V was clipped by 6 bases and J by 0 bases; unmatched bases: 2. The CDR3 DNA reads TGTGCCAGCAGGGGACAGAGCTCCTACAATGAGCAGTTCTTC. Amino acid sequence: CASRGQSSYNEQFF.

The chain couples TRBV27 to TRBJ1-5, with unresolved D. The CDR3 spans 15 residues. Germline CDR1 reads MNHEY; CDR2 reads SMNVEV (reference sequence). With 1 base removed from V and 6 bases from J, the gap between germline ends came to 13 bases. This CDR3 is CASSLWSGGSQPQHF. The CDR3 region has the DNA TGTGCCAGCAGTTTATGGTCAGGCGGGAGTCAGCCCCAGCATTTT.

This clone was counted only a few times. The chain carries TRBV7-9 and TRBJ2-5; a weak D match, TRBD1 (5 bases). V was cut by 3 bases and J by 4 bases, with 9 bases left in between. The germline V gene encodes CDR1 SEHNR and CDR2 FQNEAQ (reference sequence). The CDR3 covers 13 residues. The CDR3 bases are TGTGCCAGCAGCTTCATCAGGGCAGAGACCCAGTACTTC. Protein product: CASSFIRAETQYF.

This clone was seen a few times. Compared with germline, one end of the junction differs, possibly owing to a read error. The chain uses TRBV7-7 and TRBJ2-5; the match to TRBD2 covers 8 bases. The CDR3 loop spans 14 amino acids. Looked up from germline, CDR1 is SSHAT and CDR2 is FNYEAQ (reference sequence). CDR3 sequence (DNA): TGTGCTAGCAGCTTGGGGACTAGAGGGGAGACCCAGTACTTC. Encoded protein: CASSLGTRGETQYF.

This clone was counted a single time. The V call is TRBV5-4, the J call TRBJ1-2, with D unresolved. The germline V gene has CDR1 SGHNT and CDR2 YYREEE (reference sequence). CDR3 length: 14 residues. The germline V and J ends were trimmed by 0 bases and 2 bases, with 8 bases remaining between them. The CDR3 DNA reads TGTGCCAGCAGCTTGGGTAGACTGAACTATGGCTACACCTTC. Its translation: CASSLGRLNYGYTF. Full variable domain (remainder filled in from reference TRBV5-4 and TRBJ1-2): ETGVTQSPTHLIKTRGQQVTLRCSSQSGHNTVSWYQQALGQGPQFIFQYYREEENGRGNFPPRFSGLQFPNYSSELNVNALELDDSALYLCASSLGRLNYGYTFGSGTRLTVV.

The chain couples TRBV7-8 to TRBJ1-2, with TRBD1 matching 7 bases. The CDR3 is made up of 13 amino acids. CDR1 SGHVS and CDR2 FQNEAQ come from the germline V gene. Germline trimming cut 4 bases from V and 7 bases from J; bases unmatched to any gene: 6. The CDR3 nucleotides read TGTGCCAGCAGCTCAGACAGGGTTCTTGGCTACACCTTC. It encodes CASSSDRVLGYTF.

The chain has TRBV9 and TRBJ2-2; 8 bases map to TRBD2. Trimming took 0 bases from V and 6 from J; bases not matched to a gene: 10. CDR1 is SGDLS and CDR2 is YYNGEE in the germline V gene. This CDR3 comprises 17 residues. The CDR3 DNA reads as TGTGCCAGCAGCGTAGGTCAGGCGGGAGGTTCAGCCGGGGAGCTGTTTTTT. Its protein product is CASSVGQAGGSAGELFF.

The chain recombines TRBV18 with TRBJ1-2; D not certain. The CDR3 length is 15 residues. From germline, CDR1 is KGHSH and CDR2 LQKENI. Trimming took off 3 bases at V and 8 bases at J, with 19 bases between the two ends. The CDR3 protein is CASSPLSTDAGGYTF. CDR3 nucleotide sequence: TGTGCCAGCTCACCTCTCAGTACGGATGCGGGGGGCTACACCTTC.

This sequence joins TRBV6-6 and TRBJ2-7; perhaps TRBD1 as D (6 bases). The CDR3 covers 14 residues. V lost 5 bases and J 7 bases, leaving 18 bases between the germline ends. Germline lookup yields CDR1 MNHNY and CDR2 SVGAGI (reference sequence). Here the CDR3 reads CASSTPDSPGEQYF. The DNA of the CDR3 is TGTGCCAGCAGTACACCGGACAGCCCCGGGGAGCAGTACTTC.

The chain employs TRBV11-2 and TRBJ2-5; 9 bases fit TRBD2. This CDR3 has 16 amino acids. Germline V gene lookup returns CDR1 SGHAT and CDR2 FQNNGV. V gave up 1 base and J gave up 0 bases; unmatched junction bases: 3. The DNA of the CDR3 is TGTGCCAGCAGCTTAGGGGCTAGCGGGAACCAAGAGACCCAGTACTTC. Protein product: CASSLGASGNQETQYF.

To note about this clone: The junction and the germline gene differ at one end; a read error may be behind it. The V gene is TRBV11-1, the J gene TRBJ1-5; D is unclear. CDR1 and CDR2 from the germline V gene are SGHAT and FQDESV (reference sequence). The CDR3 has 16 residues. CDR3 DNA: TGTGCCAGCAGCTTACGAAGGGAGGCTAGCGATCAGCCCCAGCATTTT. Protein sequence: CASSLRREASDQPQHF.

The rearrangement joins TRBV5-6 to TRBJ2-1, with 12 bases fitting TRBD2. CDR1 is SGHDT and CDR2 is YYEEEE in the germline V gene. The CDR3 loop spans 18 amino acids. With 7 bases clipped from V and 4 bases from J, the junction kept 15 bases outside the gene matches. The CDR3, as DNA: TGTGCCAGCGCAACACCGGCTAGCGGGGGGGCCGGGTACAATGAGCAGTTCTTC. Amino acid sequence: CASATPASGGAGYNEQFF.

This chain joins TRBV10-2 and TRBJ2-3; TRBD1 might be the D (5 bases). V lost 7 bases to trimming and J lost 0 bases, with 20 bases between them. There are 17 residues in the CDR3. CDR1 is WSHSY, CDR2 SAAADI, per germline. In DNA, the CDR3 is TGCGCCAGCATCTCCGACCTCGGACAATCTAGCACAGATACGCAGTATTTT. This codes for CASISDLGQSSTDTQYF.

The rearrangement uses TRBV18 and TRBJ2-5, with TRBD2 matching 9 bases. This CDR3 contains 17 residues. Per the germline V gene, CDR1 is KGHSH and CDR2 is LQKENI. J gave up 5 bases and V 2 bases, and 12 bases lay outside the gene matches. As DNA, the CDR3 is TGTGCCAGCTCACCATTGACGAGGCTAGCGGGACTTGAGACCCAGTACTTC. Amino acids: CASSPLTRLAGLETQYF. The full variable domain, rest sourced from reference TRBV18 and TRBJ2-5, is NAGVMQNPRHLVRRRGQEARLRCSPMKGHSHVYWYRQLPEEGLKFMVYLQKENIIDESGMPKERFSAEFPKEGPSILRIQQVVRGDSAAYFCASSPLTRLAGLETQYFGPGTRLLVL.

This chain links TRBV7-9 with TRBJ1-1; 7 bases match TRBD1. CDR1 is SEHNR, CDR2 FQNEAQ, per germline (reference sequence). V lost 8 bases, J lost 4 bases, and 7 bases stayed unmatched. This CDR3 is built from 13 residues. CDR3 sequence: CASGVQGPTEAFF. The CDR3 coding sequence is TGTGCCAGCGGAGTACAGGGGCCCACTGAAGCTTTCTTT.